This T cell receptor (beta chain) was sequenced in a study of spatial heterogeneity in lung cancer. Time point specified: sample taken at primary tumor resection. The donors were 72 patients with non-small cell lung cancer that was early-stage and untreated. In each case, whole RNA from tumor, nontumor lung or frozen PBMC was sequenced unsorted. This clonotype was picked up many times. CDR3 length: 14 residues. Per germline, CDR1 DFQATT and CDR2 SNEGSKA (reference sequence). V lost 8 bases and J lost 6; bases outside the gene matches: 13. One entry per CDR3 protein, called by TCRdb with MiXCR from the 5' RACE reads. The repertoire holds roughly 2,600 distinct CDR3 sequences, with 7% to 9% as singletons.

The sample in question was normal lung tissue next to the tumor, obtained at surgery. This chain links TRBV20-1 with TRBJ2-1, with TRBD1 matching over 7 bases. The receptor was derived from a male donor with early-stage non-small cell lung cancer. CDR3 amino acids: CSSYDRAVGNEQFF. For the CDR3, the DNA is TGCAGTTCCTACGACAGGGCAGTGGGCAATGAGCAGTTCTTC.